A single sample is the source of the 21 T cell receptor beta chains below, sequenced in a study of blood T cell repertoires in COVID-19. The data were produced by immunoSEQ multiplex PCR, yet TCRdb's version contains in-frame clones alone and is incomplete. The data contain 110,000 to 150,000 clones, approximately 79% of them singletons. Sequencing was done on a sample of peripheral blood. The receptors originated from a man aged 60 to 75 with acute or convalescent COVID-19.

The V and J genes are TRBV9 and TRBJ2-6, with D possibly matching TRBD2 (5 bases). Per germline, CDR1 SGDLS and CDR2 YYNGEE. V was clipped by 3 bases and J by 0 bases, with 10 bases between them. The CDR3 runs to 16 residues. The DNA for the CDR3 is TGTGCCAGCAGCGACCGACGGGGCTCTGGGGCCAACGTCCTGACTTTC. This sequence encodes CASSDRRGSGANVLTF. Full variable domain (rest looked up from reference TRBV9 and TRBJ2-6): DSGVTQTPKHLITATGQRVTLRCSPRSGDLSVYWYQQSLDQGLQFLIQYYNGEERAKGNILERFSAQQFPDLHSELNLSSLELGDSALYFCASSDRRGSGANVLTFGAGSRLTVL.

In nucleotides, the CDR3 is TGTGCCTGGAGACCCCGGGGGAACGAGGAAAAACTGTTTTTT. It specifies CAWRPRGNEEKLFF. The chain joins TRBV30 to TRBJ1-4; a weak D match, TRBD1 (5 bases). Per the germline V gene, CDR1 is GTSNPN and CDR2 is SVGIG (reference sequence). Trimming shortened V by 3 bases and J by 8 bases, and 16 bases separated the two germline ends. The CDR3 runs to 14 residues.

This clone showed up just once. The chain links TRBV18 to TRBJ1-4, with 7 bases lining up with TRBD1. This CDR3 spans 15 amino acids. Losses at the gene ends were 6 bases for V and 7 bases for J; bases not matched to a gene: 11. Per the germline V gene, CDR1 is KGHSH and CDR2 is LQKENI. CDR3 region: CASSPPQGWSEKLFF. CDR3 coding DNA: TGTGCCAGCTCCCCGCCACAGGGGTGGAGTGAAAAACTGTTTTTT.

CDR3 protein: CASDRPSYGYTF. For the CDR3, the DNA is TGTGCCAGCGACAGACCGAGCTATGGCTACACCTTC. The chain couples TRBV6-5 to TRBJ1-2; possible D gene TRBD1, 5 bases. The CDR3 covers 12 residues. Between the trimmed V and J ends, which lost 8 bases and 4 bases, there was a span of 11 bases. The germline gives CDR1 MNHEY, CDR2 SVGAGI.

The gene calls are TRBV7-2 and TRBJ2-1; D possibly corresponds to TRBD1 (5 bases). Germline V gene data show CDR1 as SGHTA and CDR2 as FQGNSA. The CDR3 loop spans 13 amino acids. The V end was cut by 5 bases, the J end by 8 bases, with 13 bases between. In DNA form, the CDR3 reads TGTGCCAGCAGCCCACAGGTATGGGATGAGCAGTTCTTC. Translating gives CASSPQVWDEQFF.

About this clone itself: One junction end does not reproduce the germline sequence, and a read error may be involved. The gene calls are TRBV2 and TRBJ2-3; 8 positions agree with TRBD2. The CDR3 has 12 amino acids. From germline, CDR1 is SNHLY and CDR2 FYNNEI. In DNA form, the CDR3 reads TGTGCCAGCAGTGAAAGCTTAATAGCGGGGAGTTTT. Its translation: CASSESLIAGSF.

The chain links TRBV28 to TRBJ1-6; a weak D match, TRBD1 (6 bases). Deletions cut 9 bases from V and 7 bases from J, with 13 bases between. CDR1 and CDR2 (germline): MDHEN, SYDVKM. This CDR3 region has 13 residues. DNA for the CDR3: TGTGCCAGTAACCGGGACATCAATTCACCCCTCCACTTT. Residues: CASNRDINSPLHF. The full variable domain, rest sourced from reference TRBV28 and TRBJ1-6, is DVKVTQSSRYLVKRTGEKVFLECVQDMDHENMFWYRQDPGLGLRLIYFSYDVKMKEKGDIPEGYSVSREKKERFSLILESASTNQTSMYLCASNRDINSPLHFGNGTRLTVT.

This clone came up many times. The genes are TRBV29-1 and TRBJ2-7; a weak D match, TRBD2 (7 bases). The CDR3 spans 13 residues. V was cut by 5 bases and J by 2 bases, with 13 bases left in between. The germline V gene encodes CDR1 SQVTM and CDR2 ANQGSEA. CDR3 residues: CSVSQGGAYEQYF. In DNA, the CDR3 is TGCAGCGTTTCACAGGGAGGGGCCTACGAGCAGTACTTC.

Only one count was recorded for this clone. The chain uses TRBV11-2 and TRBJ2-3; TRBD2 matches at 11 bases. J was trimmed by 2 bases and V by 5 bases; bases with no gene match: 6. This CDR3 has 16 residues. The germline V gene encodes CDR1 SGHAT and CDR2 FQNNGV. CDR3 in amino acids: CASSLGTSGYTDTQYF. CDR3 sequence (DNA): TGTGCCAGCAGCCTGGGGACTAGCGGCTACACAGATACGCAGTATTTT.

The CDR3 loop reads CASSLSGTSYGANVLTF. The CDR3 coding sequence is TGTGCCAGCAGTCTTTCCGGGACATCGTACGGGGCCAACGTCCTGACTTTC. This chain links TRBV27 with TRBJ2-6; D possibly corresponds to TRBD1 (6 bases). The V end was cut by 5 bases, the J end by 4 bases, with 18 bases between. This CDR3 is 17 amino acids long. Germline CDR1 reads MNHEY; CDR2 reads SMNVEV (reference sequence).

This clone was counted only a few times. The V call is TRBV4-3, the J call TRBJ1-3; D might be TRBD1 (5 bases). Germline V CDR1 and CDR2: LGHNA, YSLEER. V was pared by 4 bases and J by 0 bases, with 22 bases between. The CDR3 contains 19 residues. In nucleotides, the CDR3 is TGCGCCAGCAGCCCATCAGGGCCTATCTACGCTTACTCTGGAAACACCATATATTTT. Protein sequence: CASSPSGPIYAYSGNTIYF.

The chain has TRBV7-3 and TRBJ1-1, with D possibly TRBD1 on 5 matching bases. V lost 4 bases and J 4 bases, leaving 13 bases between the germline ends. Germline lookup yields CDR1 SGHTA and CDR2 FQGTGA. CDR3 length: 14 amino acids. Here the CDR3 reads CASSSDRLSTEAFF. The CDR3 nucleotides read TGTGCCAGCAGCTCCGACAGATTGAGCACTGAAGCTTTCTTT. Variable domain in full (rest from reference TRBV7-3 and TRBJ1-1): GAGVSQTPSNKVTEKGKYVELRCDPISGHTALYWYRQSLGQGPEFLIYFQGTGAADDSGLPNDRFFAVRPEGSVSTLKIQRTERGDSAVYLCASSSDRLSTEAFFGQGTRLTVV.

The chain uses TRBV7-8 and TRBJ1-1; TRBD1 matches at 7 bases. Germline-derived CDR1 and CDR2 are SGHVS and FQNEAQ. V lost 5 bases to trimming and J lost 3 bases; unmatched junction nucleotides: 6. This CDR3 comprises 14 residues. CDR3 residues: CASSGDRGDTEAFF. In DNA form, the CDR3 reads TGTGCCAGCAGCGGGGACAGAGGGGACACTGAAGCTTTCTTT.

The chain couples TRBV7-3 to TRBJ2-3; 7 nucleotides line up with TRBD2. Germline CDR1 and CDR2: SGHTA and FQGTGA. Losses at the gene ends were 3 bases for V and 4 bases for J; bases not matched to a gene: 7. The CDR3 sequence is 15 residues long. This chain's CDR3 is CASSFTGLGADTQYF. CDR3 sequence (DNA): TGTGCCAGCAGCTTTACAGGACTAGGGGCAGATACGCAGTATTTT.

This chain links TRBV7-2 with TRBJ2-7; the match to TRBD2 covers 9 bases. Per germline, CDR1 SGHTA and CDR2 FQGNSA. CDR3 length equals 15 residues. The V gene end was trimmed by 2 bases and the J gene end by 7 bases; junction bases not matched to a gene: 9. This CDR3 reads CASSLTREGLSEQYF. The CDR3 coding sequence is TGTGCCAGCAGCTTAACGCGGGAGGGCCTGAGTGAGCAGTACTTC.

This clone was seen once. The rearrangement links TRBV2 to TRBJ2-7; D not certain. CDR1 and CDR2 from the germline V gene are SNHLY and FYNNEI. V lost 4 bases to trimming and J lost 3 bases, with 10 bases between them. This CDR3 region has 13 residues. Here the CDR3 DNA reads TGTGCCAGCAGTGTACAGCCCCTCTACGAGCAGTACTTC. This sequence encodes CASSVQPLYEQYF.

This clone showed up just once. The CDR3 DNA reads TGTGCCAGCAGCTTTTATGGGGCTGGCAATTCACCCCTCCACTTT. As protein: CASSFYGAGNSPLHF. The V gene is TRBV5-5, the J gene TRBJ1-6, with a tentative D call TRBD1 (5 bases). Trimming took off 2 bases at V and 7 bases at J, with 13 bases between the two ends. The CDR3 spans 15 residues. Per germline, CDR1 SGHKS and CDR2 YYEKEE (reference sequence). The variable domain in full, with the rest retrieved from reference TRBV5-5 and TRBJ1-6, is DAGVTQSPTHLIKTRGQQVTLRCSPISGHKSVSWYQQVLGQGPQFIFQYYEKEERGRGNFPDRFSARQFPNYSSELNVNALLLGDSALYLCASSFYGAGNSPLHFGNGTRLTVT.

This chain uses TRBV18 with TRBJ2-2, with D perhaps TRBD2 (6 bases). The CDR3 has 14 amino acids. The V gene lost 3 bases and the J gene lost 2 bases, with 7 bases spanning the gap. The V gene's germline CDR1 is KGHSH and CDR2 LQKENI. CDR3 protein: CASSPGTNTGELFF. The CDR3 DNA sequence: TGTGCCAGCTCACCGGGGACTAACACCGGGGAGCTGTTTTTT.

The chain combines TRBV27 with TRBJ1-6, with 7 bases matching TRBD1. With V trimmed by 4 bases and J by 10 bases, 10 bases remained unmatched. This CDR3 contains 15 residues. Germline CDR1 reads MNHEY; CDR2 reads SMNVEV (reference sequence). DNA for the CDR3: TGTGCCAGCAGTTCACAGGGGATAGCGGGATCACCCCTCCACTTT. Translation: CASSSQGIAGSPLHF.

The rearrangement uses TRBV3-1 (or the pseudogene TRBV3-2) and TRBJ1-5; D is perhaps TRBD1 (6 bases). This CDR3 spans 12 amino acids. Trimming removed 4 bases at V and 7 bases at J, with 8 bases between. Germline V gene sequence: CDR1 LGHDT, CDR2 YNNKEL (reference sequence). The CDR3, as DNA: TGTGCCAGCAGCCTGGGGGCACAGCCCCAGCATTTT. Amino acid sequence: CASSLGAQPQHF.

The V gene is TRBV7-2, the J gene TRBJ2-3; D gene unclear. The CDR3 spans 16 residues. V lost 2 bases, J lost 0 bases, and 12 bases lay in between. The germline CDR1 and CDR2 sequences are SGHTA and FQGNSA. The CDR3 DNA follows: TGTGCCAGCAGCTTAATAGCCAGCCCTAGCACAGATACGCAGTATTTT. Its translation is CASSLIASPSTDTQYF.